A selection of T cell receptor beta chains follows, all from one sample in a study of blood T cells in healthy people across ages. TCRdb re-called the 5' RACE reads through MiXCR, storing one row per CDR3 protein. The sample yields over 1,500,000 distinct CDR3 sequences, around 42% seen once. Sequencing was done on a sample of blood. The receptors derive from a human donor in good health. CDR3s include the opening cysteine and the closing phenylalanine or tryptophan. D genes are given only for firm matches. Clone size, where shown, is once, few, many, or a class for clones that have expanded.

>TRBJ1-1|NA|NA|TRBV20-1
CSARGNFGNTEAFF
TGCAGTGCTAGGGGTAACTTCGGGAACACTGAAGCTTTCTTT
>TRBJ2-5|TRBD2|NA|TRBV4-1
CASSQEGLATETQYF
TGCGCCAGCAGCCAAGAGGGACTAGCGACGGAGACCCAGTACTTC
>TRBJ2-3|NA|NA|TRBV7-9
CASSSTTWIHNTDTQYF
TGTGCCAGCAGCTCGACTACATGGATCCACAACACAGATACGCAGTATTTT
>TRBJ2-4|NA|NA|TRBV7-2
CASSLDAGTSKNIQYF
TGTGCCAGCAGCTTAGATGCAGGGACATCTAAAAACATTCAGTACTTC
>TRBJ1-1|NA|NA|TRBV5-5
CASSLIQFGDGEAFF
TGTGCCAGCAGCTTAATTCAATTTGGGGACGGTGAAGCTTTCTTT
>TRBJ2-7|NA|NA|TRBV2
CASSQSGLNYEQYF
TGTGCCAGCAGCCAGTCGGGACTCAACTACGAGCAGTACTTC
>TRBJ2-5|NA|NA|TRBV7-7
CASSMDYSAETQYF
TGTGCCAGCAGCATGGACTATTCTGCGGAGACCCAGTACTTC
>TRBJ2-1|NA|NA|TRBV7-3
CASSLSVSGGYLHNEQFF
TGTGCCAGCAGCTTAAGTGTTTCCGGCGGGTATCTCCACAATGAGCAGTTCTTC
>TRBJ2-1|NA|NA|TRBV28
CASTSSVRVRDEQFF
TGTGCCAGCACCAGTTCGGTCCGCGTCAGGGATGAGCAGTTCTTC
>TRBJ2-3|TRBD2|NA|TRBV4-3
CASSQEELRGGSTDTQYF
TGCGCCAGCAGCCAAGAGGAATTGCGGGGGGGGAGCACAGATACGCAGTATTTT
>TRBJ1-1|NA|NA|TRBV7-2
CASSPGEVNTEAFF
TGTGCCAGCAGCCCCGGGGAGGTGAACACTGAAGCTTTCTTT
>TRBJ1-1|NA|NA|TRBV6-2/TRBV6-3
CASSYSPVNTEAFF
TGTGCCAGCAGTTACTCTCCCGTGAACACTGAAGCTTTCTTT
>TRBJ2-4|NA|few|TRBV7-9
CASGWGLAKNIQYF
TGTGCCTCCGGATGGGGCCTAGCCAAAAACATTCAGTACTTC
>TRBJ2-7|TRBD1|few|TRBV20-1
CSATGDSHYEQYF
TGCAGTGCGACTGGGGACAGTCACTACGAGCAGTACTTC
>TRBJ2-3|TRBD2|NA|TRBV6-4
CASSDTSGPADTQYF
TGTGCCAGCAGTGACACTAGCGGACCCGCAGATACGCAGTATTTT